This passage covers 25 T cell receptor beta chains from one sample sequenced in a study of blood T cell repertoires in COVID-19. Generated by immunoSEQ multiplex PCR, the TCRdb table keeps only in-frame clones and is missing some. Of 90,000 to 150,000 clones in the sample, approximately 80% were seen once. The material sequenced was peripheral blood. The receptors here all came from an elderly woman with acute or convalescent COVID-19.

The CDR3 spells CASSTDSPQETQYF. The CDR3 region has the DNA TGTGCCAGCAGCACGGACAGCCCTCAAGAGACCCAGTACTTC. The V and J genes are TRBV6-5 and TRBJ2-5; TRBD1 might be the D (6 bases). Trimming shortened V by 6 bases and J by 2 bases, and 13 bases separated the two germline ends. This CDR3 contains 14 residues. The V gene's germline CDR1 is MNHEY and CDR2 SVGAGI.

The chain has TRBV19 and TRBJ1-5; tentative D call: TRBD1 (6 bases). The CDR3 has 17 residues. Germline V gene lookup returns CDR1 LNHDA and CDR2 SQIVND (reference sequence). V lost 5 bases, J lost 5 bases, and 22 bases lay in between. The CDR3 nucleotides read TGTGCCAGTAGTTCACTCGTTGGGCAGGGGCTCGATCAGCCCCAGCATTTT. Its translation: CASSSLVGQGLDQPQHF.

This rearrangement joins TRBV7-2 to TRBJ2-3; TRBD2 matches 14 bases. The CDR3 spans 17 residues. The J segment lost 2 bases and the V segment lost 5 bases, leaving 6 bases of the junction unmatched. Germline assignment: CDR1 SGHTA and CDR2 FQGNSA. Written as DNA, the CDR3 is TGTGCCAGCAGCCGGACTAGCGGGGGGTTTTACACAGATACGCAGTATTTT. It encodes CASSRTSGGFYTDTQYF.

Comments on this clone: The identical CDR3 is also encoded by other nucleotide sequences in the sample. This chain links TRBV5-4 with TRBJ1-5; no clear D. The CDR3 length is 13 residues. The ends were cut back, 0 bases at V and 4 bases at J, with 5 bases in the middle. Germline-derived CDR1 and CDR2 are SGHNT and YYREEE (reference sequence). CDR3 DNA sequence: TGTGCCAGCAGCTTGGGTCAGAATCAGCCCCAGCATTTT. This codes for CASSLGQNQPQHF.

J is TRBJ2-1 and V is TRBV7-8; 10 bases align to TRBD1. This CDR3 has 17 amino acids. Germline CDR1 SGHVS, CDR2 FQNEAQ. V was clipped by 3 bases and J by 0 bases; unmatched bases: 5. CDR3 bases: TGTGCCAGCAGCTTCGGACAGGGGGGACTCTCCTACAATGAGCAGTTCTTC. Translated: CASSFGQGGLSYNEQFF.

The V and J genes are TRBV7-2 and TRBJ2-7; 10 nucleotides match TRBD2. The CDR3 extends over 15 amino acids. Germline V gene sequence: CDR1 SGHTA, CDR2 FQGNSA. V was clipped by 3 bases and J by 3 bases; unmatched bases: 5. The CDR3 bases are TGTGCCAGCAGCTTGCGAACTAGCGGGATCTACGAGCAGTACTTC. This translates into CASSLRTSGIYEQYF.

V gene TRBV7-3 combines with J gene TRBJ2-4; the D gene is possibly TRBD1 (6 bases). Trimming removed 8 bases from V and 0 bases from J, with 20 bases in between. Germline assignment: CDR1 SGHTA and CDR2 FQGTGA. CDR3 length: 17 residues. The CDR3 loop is CASGLAGVVIAKNIQYF. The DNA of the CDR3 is TGTGCCAGCGGCCTGGCAGGGGTAGTCATAGCCAAAAACATTCAGTACTTC.

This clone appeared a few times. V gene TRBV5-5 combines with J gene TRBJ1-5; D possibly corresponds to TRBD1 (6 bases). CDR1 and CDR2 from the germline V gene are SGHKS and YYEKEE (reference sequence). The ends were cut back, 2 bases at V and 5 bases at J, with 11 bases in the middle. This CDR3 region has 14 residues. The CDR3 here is CASSFGQPYQPQHF. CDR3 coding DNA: TGTGCCAGCAGCTTTGGACAGCCATATCAGCCCCAGCATTTT.

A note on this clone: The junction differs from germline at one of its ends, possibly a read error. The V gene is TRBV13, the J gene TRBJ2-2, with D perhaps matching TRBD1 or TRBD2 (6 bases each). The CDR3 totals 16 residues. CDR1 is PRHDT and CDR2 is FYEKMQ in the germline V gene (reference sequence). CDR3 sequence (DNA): TGTGCCAGCAGTTTAGGGGGGCCCTCTAACACCGGGGAGCTGTTTTTT. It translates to CASSLGGPSNTGELFF.

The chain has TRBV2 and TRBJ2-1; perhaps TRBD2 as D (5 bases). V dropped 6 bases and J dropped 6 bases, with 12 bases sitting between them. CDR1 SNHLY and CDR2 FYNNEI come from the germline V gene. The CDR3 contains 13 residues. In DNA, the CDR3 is TGTGCCAGCAGGGCAACTGGGAGCAATGAGCAGTTCTTC. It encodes CASRATGSNEQFF.

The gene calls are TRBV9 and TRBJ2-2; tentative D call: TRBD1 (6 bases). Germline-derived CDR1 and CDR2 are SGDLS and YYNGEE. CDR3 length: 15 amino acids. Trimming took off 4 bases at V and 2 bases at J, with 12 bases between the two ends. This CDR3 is CASSPRGVNTGELFF. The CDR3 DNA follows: TGTGCCAGCAGCCCCAGGGGAGTTAACACCGGGGAGCTGTTTTTT. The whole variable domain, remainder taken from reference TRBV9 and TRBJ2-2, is DSGVTQTPKHLITATGQRVTLRCSPRSGDLSVYWYQQSLDQGLQFLIQYYNGEERAKGNILERFSAQQFPDLHSELNLSSLELGDSALYFCASSPRGVNTGELFFGEGSRLTVL.

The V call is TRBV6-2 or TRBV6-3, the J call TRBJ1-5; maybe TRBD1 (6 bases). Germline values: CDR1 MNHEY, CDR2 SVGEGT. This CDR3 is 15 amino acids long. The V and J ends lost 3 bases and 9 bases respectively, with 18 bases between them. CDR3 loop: CASSYDRSLGWPQHF. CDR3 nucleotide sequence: TGTGCCAGCAGTTATGACAGGTCTCTAGGTTGGCCCCAGCATTTT.

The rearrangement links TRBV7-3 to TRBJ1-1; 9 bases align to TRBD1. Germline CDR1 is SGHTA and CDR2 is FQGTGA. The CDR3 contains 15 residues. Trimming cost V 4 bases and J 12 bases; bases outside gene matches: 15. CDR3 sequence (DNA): TGTGCCAGCAGCTCAAAACAGGGGGCTGGAGCAACAACTTTCTTT. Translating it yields CASSSKQGAGATTFF.

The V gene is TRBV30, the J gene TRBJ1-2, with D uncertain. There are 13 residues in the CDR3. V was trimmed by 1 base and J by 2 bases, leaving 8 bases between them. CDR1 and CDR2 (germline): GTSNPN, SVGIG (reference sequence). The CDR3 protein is CAWSESENYGYTF. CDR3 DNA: TGTGCCTGGAGTGAGTCGGAGAACTATGGCTACACCTTC.

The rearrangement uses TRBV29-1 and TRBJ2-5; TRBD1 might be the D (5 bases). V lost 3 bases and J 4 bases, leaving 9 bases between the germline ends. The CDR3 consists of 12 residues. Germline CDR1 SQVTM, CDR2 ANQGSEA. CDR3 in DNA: TGCAGCGTTGACAGGGCTGGAGAGACCCAGTACTTC. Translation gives CSVDRAGETQYF.

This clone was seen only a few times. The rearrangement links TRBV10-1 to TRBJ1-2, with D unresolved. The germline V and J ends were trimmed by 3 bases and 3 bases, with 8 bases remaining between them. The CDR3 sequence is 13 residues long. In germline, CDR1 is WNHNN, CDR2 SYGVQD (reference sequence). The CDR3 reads CASSESGDYGYTF. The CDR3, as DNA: TGCGCCAGCAGTGAATCCGGGGACTATGGCTACACCTTC.

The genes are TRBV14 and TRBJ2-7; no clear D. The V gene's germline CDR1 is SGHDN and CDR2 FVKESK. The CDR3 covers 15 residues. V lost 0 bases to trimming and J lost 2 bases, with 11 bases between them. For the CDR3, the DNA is TGTGCCAGCAGCCAAGACCCCCGGGTCCCCTACGAGCAGTACTTC. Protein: CASSQDPRVPYEQYF.

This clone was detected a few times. The CDR3 nucleotides are TGTGCCAGCAGCTCCGGGACAGACCCAACTAATGAAAAACTGTTTTTT. Its protein product is CASSSGTDPTNEKLFF. This sequence joins TRBV7-6 and TRBJ1-4; 7 bases agree with TRBD1. The CDR3 length is 16 residues. With 4 bases clipped from V and 0 bases from J, the junction kept 5 bases outside the gene matches. Germline CDR1 SGHVS, CDR2 FNYEAQ.

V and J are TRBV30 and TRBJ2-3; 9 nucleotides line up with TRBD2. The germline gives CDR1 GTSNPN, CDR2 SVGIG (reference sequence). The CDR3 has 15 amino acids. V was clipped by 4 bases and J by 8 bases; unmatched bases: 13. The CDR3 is CAWNPTSGGGFTQYF. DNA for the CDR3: TGTGCCTGGAACCCGACTAGCGGAGGAGGGTTTACGCAGTATTTT. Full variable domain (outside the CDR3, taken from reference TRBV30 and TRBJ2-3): SQTIHQWPATLVQPVGSPLSLECTVEGTSNPNLYWYRQAAGRGLQLLFYSVGIGQISSEVPQNLSASRPQDRQFILSSKKLLLSDSGFYLCAWNPTSGGGFTQYFGPGTRLTVL.

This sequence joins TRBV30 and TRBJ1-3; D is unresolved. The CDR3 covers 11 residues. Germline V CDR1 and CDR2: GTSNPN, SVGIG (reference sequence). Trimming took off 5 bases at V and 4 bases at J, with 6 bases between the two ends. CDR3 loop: CAWFRGNTIYF. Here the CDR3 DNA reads TGTGCCTGGTTTCGGGGAAACACCATATATTTT. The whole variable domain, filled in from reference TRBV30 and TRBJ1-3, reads SQTIHQWPATLVQPVGSPLSLECTVEGTSNPNLYWYRQAAGRGLQLLFYSVGIGQISSEVPQNLSASRPQDRQFILSSKKLLLSDSGFYLCAWFRGNTIYFGEGSWLTVV.

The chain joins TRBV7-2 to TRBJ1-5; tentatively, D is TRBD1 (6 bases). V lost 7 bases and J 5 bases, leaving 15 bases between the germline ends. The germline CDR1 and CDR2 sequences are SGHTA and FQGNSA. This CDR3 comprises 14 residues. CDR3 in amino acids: CASNPGGGHQPQHF. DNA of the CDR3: TGTGCCAGCAACCCTGGGGGGGGGCATCAGCCCCAGCATTTT.

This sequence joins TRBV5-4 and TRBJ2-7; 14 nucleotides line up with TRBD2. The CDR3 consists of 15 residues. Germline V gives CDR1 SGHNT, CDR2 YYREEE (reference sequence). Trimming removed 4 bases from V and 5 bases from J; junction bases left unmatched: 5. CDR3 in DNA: TGTGCCAGCAGCATCGGGACTAGCGGGAGCAACGAGCAGTACTTC. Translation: CASSIGTSGSNEQYF. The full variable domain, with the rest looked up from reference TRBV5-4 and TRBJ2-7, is ETGVTQSPTHLIKTRGQQVTLRCSSQSGHNTVSWYQQALGQGPQFIFQYYREEENGRGNFPPRFSGLQFPNYSSELNVNALELDDSALYLCASSIGTSGSNEQYFGPGTRLTVT.

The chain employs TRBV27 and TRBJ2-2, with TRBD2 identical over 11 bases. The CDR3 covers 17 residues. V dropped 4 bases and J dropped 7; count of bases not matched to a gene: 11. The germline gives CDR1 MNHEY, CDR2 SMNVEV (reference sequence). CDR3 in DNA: TGTGCCAGCAGTTCCCGGGGACTAGCGGCCTCGGTCGGGGAGCTGTTTTTT. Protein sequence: CASSSRGLAASVGELFF.

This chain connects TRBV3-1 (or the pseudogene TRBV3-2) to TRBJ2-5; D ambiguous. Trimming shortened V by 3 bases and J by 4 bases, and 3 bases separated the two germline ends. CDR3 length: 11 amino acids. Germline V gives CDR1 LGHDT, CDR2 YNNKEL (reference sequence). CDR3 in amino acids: CASSHRETQYF. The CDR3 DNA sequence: TGTGCCAGCAGCCACCGAGAGACCCAGTACTTC.

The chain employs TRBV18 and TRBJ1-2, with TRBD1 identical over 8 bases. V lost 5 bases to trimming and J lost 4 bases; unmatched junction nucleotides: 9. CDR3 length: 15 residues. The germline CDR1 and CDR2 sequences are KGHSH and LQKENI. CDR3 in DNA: TGTGCCAGCTCATCTTCCCGACAGGGGCCCTATGGCTACACCTTC. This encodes CASSSSRQGPYGYTF. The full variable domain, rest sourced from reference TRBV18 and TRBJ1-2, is NAGVMQNPRHLVRRRGQEARLRCSPMKGHSHVYWYRQLPEEGLKFMVYLQKENIIDESGMPKERFSAEFPKEGPSILRIQQVVRGDSAAYFCASSSSRQGPYGYTFGSGTRLTVV.